This TCR beta chain originates from a study of technical replicates of blood from a few donors. V shed 3 bases and J 6 bases; nucleotides not matched to a gene: 6. CDR1 LNHNV and CDR2 YYDKDF come from the germline V gene (reference sequence). The CDR3 is made up of 16 amino acids. Profiling relied on immunoSEQ multiplex PCR, and the TCRdb table lists in-frame clones only, not all of them. Here the sample spans around 89,000 clones, approximately 94% being singletons. Sequenced: T cells isolated from PBMCs. The J gene is TRBJ2-3, the V gene TRBV15; 13 nucleotides match TRBD2. The TCR originated in a human donor in good health. The CDR3: CATSSTSGRAWDTQYF. CDR3 DNA sequence: TGTGCCACCAGCAGTACTAGCGGGAGGGCCTGGGATACGCAGTATTTT.